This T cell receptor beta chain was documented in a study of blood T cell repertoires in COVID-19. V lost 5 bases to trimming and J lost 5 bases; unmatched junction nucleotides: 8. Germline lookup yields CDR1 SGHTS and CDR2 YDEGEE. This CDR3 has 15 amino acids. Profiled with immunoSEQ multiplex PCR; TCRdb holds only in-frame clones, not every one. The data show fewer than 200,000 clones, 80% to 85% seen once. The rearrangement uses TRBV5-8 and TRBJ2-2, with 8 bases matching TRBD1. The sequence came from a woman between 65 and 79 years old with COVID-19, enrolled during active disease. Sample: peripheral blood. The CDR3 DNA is TGTGCCAGCAGAAAAGGACAGGGAGTTACCGGGGAGCTGTTTTTT. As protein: CASRKGQGVTGELFF.